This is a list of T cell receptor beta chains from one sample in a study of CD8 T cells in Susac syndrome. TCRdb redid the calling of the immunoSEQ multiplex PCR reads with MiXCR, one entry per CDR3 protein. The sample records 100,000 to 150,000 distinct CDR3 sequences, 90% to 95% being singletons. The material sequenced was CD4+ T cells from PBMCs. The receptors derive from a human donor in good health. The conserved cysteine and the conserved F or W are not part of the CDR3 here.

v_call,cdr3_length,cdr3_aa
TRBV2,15,ASSEGERALSNQPQH
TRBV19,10,ASDDRGQPQH
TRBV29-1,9,SVVKNTEAF
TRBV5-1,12,ASSYGGDTDTQY
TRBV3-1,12,ASSDRASKNIQY
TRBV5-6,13,ASSLYSGTSYEQY
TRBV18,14,ASSQNRGPSGNTIY
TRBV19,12,ASSIGQGNQPQH
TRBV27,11,ATHSESSYEQY
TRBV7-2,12,ASSIERWNTEAF
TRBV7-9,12,ASSVQGRNTEAF
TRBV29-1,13,SVVTENILQETQY
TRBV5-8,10,ASSLEGFEAF
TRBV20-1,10,SARDLGYEQY
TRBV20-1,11,SAPGQGGYGYT
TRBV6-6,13,ASKGVDSGANVLT
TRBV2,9,ASTVSYEQY
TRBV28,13,ASSPPRTPPEKLF
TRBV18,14,ASSVGQGRTNTEAF
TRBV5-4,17,ASSSGPFLADPSTDTQY
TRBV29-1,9,SVEAVDTQY
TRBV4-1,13,ASSHPDARVNEQF
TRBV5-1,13,ASSWSSGMAGELF
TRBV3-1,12,ASSPRDSSYEQY
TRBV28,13,ASTSPTGPHQPQH
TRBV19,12,ASSIRDRTYEQY
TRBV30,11,AWSVEGSEKLF
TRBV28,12,ASSSPGLDYEQY
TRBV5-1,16,ASSLGQLSGEQKNIQY
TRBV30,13,AWRAVVAGAGELF
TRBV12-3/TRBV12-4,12,ASSLGPPGPTQY
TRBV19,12,ASSIAGGGETQY
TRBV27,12,ASSYRGWNTEAF
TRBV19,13,ASSIRGLAGDTQY
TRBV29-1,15,SVAGLAGGRRRDTQY
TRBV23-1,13,ASSHPTSGKETQY
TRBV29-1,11,SVEEVRQDTQY
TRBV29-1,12,SVGGSGRSYGYT
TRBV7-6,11,ASSLDRKTEAF
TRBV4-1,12,ASSQFQGNTEAF
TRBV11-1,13,ASSPTSGREYTQY
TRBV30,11,ALSLQVFGELF
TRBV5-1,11,ASSLQGADTQY
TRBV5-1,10,ASGGAGYGYT
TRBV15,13,ATSRDKGFNQPQH
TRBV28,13,ASSRRGPANEKLF
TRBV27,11,ASSTGGLYGYT
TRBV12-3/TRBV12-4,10,ASREGEETQY
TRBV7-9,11,ASSASLDTEAF
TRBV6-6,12,ASSYPGRGDEAF
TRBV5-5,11,ASTSSPTDTQY
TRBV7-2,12,ASSGRRDQETQY
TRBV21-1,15,ASSARAGSGEDNTQY
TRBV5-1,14,ASSFYTGTEKETQY
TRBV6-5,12,ASSSQTTGAEQY
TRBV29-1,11,SINPRSGNEQF
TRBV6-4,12,ASSGGSGTNEQF
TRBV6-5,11,ASSQLGNQPQH
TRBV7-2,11,ASSLGAAGELF
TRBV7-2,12,ASSLGPSGNTIY